This TCR beta chain is drawn from a study of blood T cell repertoires in COVID-19. Produced via immunoSEQ multiplex PCR; TCRdb's table is partial and in-frame only. Seen here are 160,000 or so clones, approximately 80% observed once, and the top ten hold around 14%. Germline-derived CDR1 and CDR2 are MGHDK and SYGVNS. Trimming shortened V by 5 bases and J by 1 base, and 10 bases separated the two germline ends. CDR3 length: 14 amino acids. The receptor was derived from a woman aged 80 or over with acute or convalescent COVID-19. Sequencing used peripheral blood. V is TRBV25-1 and J is TRBJ2-3, with D perhaps matching TRBD2 (6 bases). CDR3 sequence (DNA): TGTGCCAGCAGTAGACTAGGGGGCACAGATACGCAGTATTTT. Protein product: CASSRLGGTDTQYF.